This T cell receptor (beta chain) is drawn from a study of CD8+ T cells in alopecia areata. Study-wide context: Treatment ran 6 to 18 months, with 6 months of follow-up afterward.

The sequencing template was cDNA reverse transcribed from extracted RNA. The data were produced by immunoSEQ multiplex PCR, yet TCRdb's version contains in-frame clones alone and is incomplete. The sample includes about 170,000 clones, about 70% of them seen just once. Germline assignment: CDR1 GTSNPN and CDR2 SVGIG (reference sequence). This CDR3 spans 14 amino acids. Trimming removed 4 bases from V and 4 bases from J; junction bases left unmatched: 7. From alopecia areata patients, lesional scalp punch biopsies and peripheral blood were collected. Here the sequenced sample was CD8+ T cells sorted from blood, taken at week 0. The chain carries TRBV30 and TRBJ2-1; TRBD1 matches at 7 bases. The clonotype was recovered from a human donor with alopecia areata. In nucleotides, the CDR3 is TGTGCCTGGAATCCCGGGACAGCGTACAATGAGCAGTTCTTC. This translates into CAWNPGTAYNEQFF. The full variable domain, its missing parts supplied by reference TRBV30 and TRBJ2-1, is SQTIHQWPATLVQPVGSPLSLECTVEGTSNPNLYWYRQAAGRGLQLLFYSVGIGQISSEVPQNLSASRPQDRQFILSSKKLLLSDSGFYLCAWNPGTAYNEQFFGPGTRLTVL.